This T cell receptor beta chain appears in the sequencing data of a study of T-cell reconstitution after alpha-beta-depleted transplantation in children. The study, taken as a whole, reports: A year post-transplant, T-cell counts and diversity derived mostly from newly produced T cells.

Germline loops: CDR1 SGHRS, CDR2 YFSETQ. Trimming took 4 bases from V and 1 from J, leaving 14 bases between them. There are 15 residues in the CDR3. About this clonotype itself: Its specificity is unknown.

Unique molecular identifiers featured in how the TCRbeta library was prepared. TCRdb ran MiXCR on the PCR reads and lists one entry per CDR3 protein. The table lists approximately 1,000,000 distinct CDR3 sequences, around 30% of them singletons. V and J are TRBV5-1 and TRBJ2-5; tentative D call: TRBD2 (6 bases). Sequencing was performed on PBMCs, mostly from graft donor cells, taken 360 days after TCRalphabeta/CD19-depleted stem cell transplant. This TCR came from a boy in the first two years of life who had a stem cell transplant for SCID, so the T cells may come from the graft donor. CDR3 residues: CASSPSPGVQETQYF. The CDR3 region has the DNA TGCGCCAGCAGCCCCTCACCGGGAGTCCAAGAGACCCAGTACTTC. The full variable domain, with the rest looked up from reference TRBV5-1 and TRBJ2-5, is KAGVTQTPRYLIKTRGQQVTLSCSPISGHRSVSWYQQTPGQGLQFLFEYFSETQRNKGNFPGRFSGRQFSNSRSEMNVSTLELGDSALYLCASSPSPGVQETQYFGPGTRLLVL.